This entry lists 24 T cell receptor beta chains sequenced from one sample in a study of blood T cell repertoires in COVID-19. TCRdb's table, derived via immunoSEQ multiplex PCR, lists solely in-frame clones and lacks some. The repertoire holds approximately 45,000 clones, with around 87% as singletons. Sequencing was done on a sample of peripheral blood. The receptors originated from a man aged 40-49 years with active COVID-19.

The CDR3 DNA reads as TGTGCCAGCAGTTACCCAGGGGTTGGCGGCACTGAAGCTTTCTTT. Translation: CASSYPGVGGTEAFF. The J gene is TRBJ1-1, the V gene TRBV11-1, with D possibly TRBD1 on 6 matching bases. Germline V CDR1 and CDR2: SGHAT, FQDESV (reference sequence). Between the trimmed V and J ends, which lost 6 bases and 4 bases, there was a span of 18 bases. The CDR3 contains 15 residues.

The genes are TRBV4-1 and TRBJ1-2, with 9 bases lining up with TRBD1. This CDR3 is 15 amino acids long. Germline values: CDR1 MGHRA, CDR2 YSYEKL. The V and J ends lost 5 bases and 4 bases, in that order; junction bases with no gene match: 8. CDR3 amino acids: CASSELGQGSYGYTF. The CDR3, as DNA: TGCGCCAGCAGCGAGTTAGGACAGGGGAGCTATGGCTACACCTTC.

This rearrangement joins TRBV4-1 to TRBJ1-1; perhaps TRBD1 as D (5 bases). The V gene's germline CDR1 is MGHRA and CDR2 YSYEKL. Trimming cost V 1 base and J 6 bases, with 15 bases left between them. The CDR3 loop spans 15 amino acids. In DNA, the CDR3 is TGCGCCAGCAGCCAAGTTACAGGACGAATTCCTGAAGCTTTCTTT. It is translated as CASSQVTGRIPEAFF.

J is TRBJ2-7 and V is TRBV9; the match to TRBD2 covers 14 bases. The CDR3 is made up of 16 amino acids. Per germline, CDR1 SGDLS and CDR2 YYNGEE. Germline trimming cut 4 bases from V and 6 bases from J; bases unmatched to any gene: 9. CDR3: CASSPTSGRAWGEQYF. The CDR3 nucleotides are TGTGCCAGCAGCCCGACTAGCGGGAGGGCCTGGGGCGAGCAGTACTTC.

The chain carries TRBV5-4 and TRBJ2-7, with unresolved D. Germline lookup yields CDR1 SGHNT and CDR2 YYREEE (reference sequence). This CDR3 spans 15 amino acids. V was trimmed by 0 bases and J by 7 bases, leaving 17 bases between them. The CDR3: CASSLDRLTTGEQYF. DNA for the CDR3: TGTGCCAGCAGCTTGGACAGATTAACAACTGGGGAGCAGTACTTC.

The chain links TRBV5-1 to TRBJ2-1, with D unclear. This CDR3 comprises 14 residues. V lost 4 bases and J 6 bases, leaving 14 bases between the germline ends. The germline CDR1 and CDR2 sequences are SGHRS and YFSETQ. Written as DNA, the CDR3 is TGCGCCAGCAGCGGTGTAAGCCTAGGCAATGAGCAGTTCTTC. Its translation is CASSGVSLGNEQFF.

The chain has TRBV3-1 (or the pseudogene TRBV3-2) and TRBJ2-7, with 11 nucleotides matching TRBD1. V gave up 4 bases and J gave up 6 bases; unmatched junction bases: 8. Germline CDR1 is LGHDT and CDR2 is YNNKEL (reference sequence). The CDR3 length is 15 residues. The CDR3 spells CASSRTDRGQGEQYF. CDR3 DNA: TGTGCCAGCAGCCGGACGGACAGGGGGCAGGGCGAGCAGTACTTC.

This clone has only one observation. The chain links TRBV4-2 to TRBJ2-2; D unclear. The CDR3 loop spans 15 amino acids. Trimming removed 0 bases from V and 7 bases from J, with 12 bases in between. The germline gives CDR1 LGHNA, CDR2 YNFKEQ. The CDR3 DNA follows: TGTGCCAGCAGCCAAGAAGTCGATACTAACGGGGAGCTGTTTTTT. Translating it yields CASSQEVDTNGELFF.

This clone was counted a few times. The V gene is TRBV27, the J gene TRBJ1-6; 8 nucleotides line up with TRBD1. The J segment lost 2 bases and the V segment lost 10 bases, leaving 13 bases of the junction unmatched. Germline V gives CDR1 MNHEY, CDR2 SMNVEV (reference sequence). The CDR3 extends over 17 amino acids. CDR3 sequence (DNA): TGTGCCACAAAGAGCCGGGACAGGTGGGCCTATAATTCACCCCTCCACTTT. Its translation is CATKSRDRWAYNSPLHF.

The CDR3 loop is CASSPRTSGRTFF. DNA of the CDR3: TGTGCCAGCAGCCCGAGGACTAGCGGGAGAACGTTCTTC. V is TRBV7-9 and J is TRBJ2-1; 13 nucleotides match TRBD2. The CDR3 sequence is 13 residues long. The germline V gene encodes CDR1 SEHNR and CDR2 FQNEAQ (reference sequence). Trimming took 5 bases from V and 15 from J; bases not matched to a gene: 7.

The chain joins TRBV27 to TRBJ2-7, with D possibly TRBD1 on 6 matching bases. This CDR3 is 13 amino acids long. Germline CDR1 is MNHEY and CDR2 is SMNVEV (reference sequence). Trimming took 4 bases from V and 3 from J, leaving 10 bases between them. The CDR3 is CASSSGQYYEQYF. CDR3 sequence (DNA): TGTGCCAGCAGTTCCGGACAGTACTACGAGCAGTACTTC.

The chain combines TRBV18 with TRBJ2-1; the D gene is possibly TRBD2 (5 bases). Trimming cost V 1 base and J 8 bases, with 12 bases left between them. The length of the CDR3 is 14 residues. Per germline, CDR1 KGHSH and CDR2 LQKENI. CDR3 in amino acids: CASSPQALEDEQFF. The CDR3 DNA is TGTGCCAGCTCACCACAGGCTTTGGAGGATGAGCAGTTCTTC.

This sequence joins TRBV27 and TRBJ2-5; 11 positions agree with TRBD2. The V gene's germline CDR1 is MNHEY and CDR2 SMNVEV (reference sequence). V lost 3 bases, J lost 5 bases, and 5 bases stayed unmatched. This CDR3 contains 15 residues. The CDR3, as DNA: TGTGCCAGCAGTTTCGGACTAGCGGGTAGGGAGACCCAGTACTTC. Encoded protein: CASSFGLAGRETQYF.

The chain joins TRBV7-8 to TRBJ1-5; D unresolved. Between the trimmed V and J ends, which lost 1 base and 5 bases, there was a span of 12 bases. The CDR3 is 15 residues long. The germline CDR1 and CDR2 sequences are SGHVS and FQNEAQ. The CDR3 DNA is TGTGCCAGCAGCTTAGTTTCAGACCGGGATCAGCCCCAGCATTTT. Amino acid sequence: CASSLVSDRDQPQHF.

This sequence joins TRBV5-1 and TRBJ2-2; a weak D match, TRBD2 (5 bases). Germline assignment: CDR1 SGHRS and CDR2 YFSETQ. The CDR3 spans 19 residues. Trimming cost V 0 bases and J 2 bases, with 20 bases left between them. CDR3 protein: CASSLVASLGSFNTGELFF. CDR3 nucleotide sequence: TGCGCCAGCAGCTTGGTAGCGTCCTTAGGGAGTTTCAACACCGGGGAGCTGTTTTTT.

The rearrangement links TRBV30 to TRBJ1-1, with D perhaps TRBD1 (6 bases). The CDR3 contains 16 residues. Germline-derived CDR1 and CDR2 are GTSNPN and SVGIG (reference sequence). V was clipped by 2 bases and J by 0 bases, with 16 bases between them. The CDR3 bases are TGTGCCTGGAGTTTCCTCAGACAGGATCTGAACACTGAAGCTTTCTTT. Amino acid sequence: CAWSFLRQDLNTEAFF.

This chain joins TRBV30 and TRBJ2-2; no clear D. This CDR3 comprises 11 residues. Trimming left V 1 base short and J 7 bases short, with 4 bases between. CDR1 and CDR2 (germline): GTSNPN, SVGIG (reference sequence). CDR3 region: CAWSAGGELFF. Here the CDR3 DNA reads TGTGCCTGGAGTGCAGGCGGGGAGCTGTTTTTT.

The V and J genes are TRBV9 and TRBJ1-1, with unresolved D. Germline V CDR1 and CDR2: SGDLS, YYNGEE. The length of the CDR3 is 15 residues. V was pared by 3 bases and J by 3 bases, with 15 bases between. For the CDR3, the DNA is TGTGCCAGCAGCGACCTGTTGGGCATGGACACTGAAGCTTTCTTT. Protein: CASSDLLGMDTEAFF.

This clone was recorded only once. V and J are TRBV5-8 and TRBJ1-3, with a tentative D call TRBD1 (6 bases). Deletions cut 4 bases from V and 2 bases from J, with 10 bases between. This CDR3 comprises 14 residues. Germline V gives CDR1 SGHTS, CDR2 YDEGEE. This chain's CDR3 is CASSPGTPGNTIYF. CDR3 sequence (DNA): TGTGCCAGCAGCCCCGGGACACCTGGAAACACCATATATTTT.

The V and J genes are TRBV27 and TRBJ2-7; perhaps TRBD2 as D (5 bases). CDR1 and CDR2 (germline): MNHEY, SMNVEV (reference sequence). This CDR3 is built from 13 residues. Trimming removed 0 bases from V and 5 bases from J, with 8 bases in between. DNA for the CDR3: TGTGCCAGCAGTTTATCGTCGGGGAACGAGCAGTACTTC. This codes for CASSLSSGNEQYF.

CDR3: CASTVQITGSEQYF. The CDR3 nucleotides are TGTGCCAGCACCGTACAAATAACAGGGTCCGAGCAGTACTTC. The chain combines TRBV7-2 with TRBJ2-7, with D perhaps TRBD1 (6 bases). V dropped 7 bases and J dropped 6 bases, with 19 bases sitting between them. This CDR3 is built from 14 residues. Germline-derived CDR1 and CDR2 are SGHTA and FQGNSA. Supplemented by reference TRBV7-2 and TRBJ2-7, the full variable domain reads GAGVSQSPSNKVTEKGKDVELRCDPISGHTALYWYRQSLGQGLEFLIYFQGNSAPDKSGLPSDRFSAERTGGSVSTLTIQRTQQEDSAVYLCASTVQITGSEQYFGPGTRLTVT.

By its share, this clone is medium-sized. V usage is TRBV7-9 and J usage is TRBJ1-2; TRBD1 agrees at 8 bases. The trim removed 0 bases at V and 2 bases at J, leaving 2 bases unmatched. The germline CDR1 and CDR2 sequences are SEHNR and FQNEAQ (reference sequence). This CDR3 has 15 residues. The CDR3 is CASSLAHRGNYGYTF. The CDR3 DNA reads TGTGCCAGCAGCTTAGCGCACAGGGGGAACTATGGCTACACCTTC.

V is TRBV9 and J is TRBJ1-3, with a weak D call TRBD1 (6 bases). This CDR3 region has 18 residues. Germline CDR1 reads SGDLS; CDR2 reads YYNGEE. V was pared by 0 bases and J by 0 bases, with 16 bases between. The CDR3 DNA reads as TGTGCCAGCAGCGTAGCACCCGGACAGATAAACTCTGGAAACACCATATATTTT. This gives the protein CASSVAPGQINSGNTIYF.

The V call is TRBV6-5, the J call TRBJ1-1; D is perhaps TRBD1 (6 bases). In germline, CDR1 is MNHEY, CDR2 SVGAGI. The CDR3 runs 15 residues. V was clipped by 0 bases and J by 7 bases, with 15 bases between them. CDR3 DNA: TGTGCCAGCAGTTACTCGCTACAGGGAAGGGATGAAGCTTTCTTT. Its translation is CASSYSLQGRDEAFF.